The 32 T cell receptor beta chains in this list originate from one sample, sequenced in a study of T cell responses to AZD1222 COVID-19 vaccine. Sequencing was performed with immunoSEQ multiplex PCR; in TCRdb, only in-frame clones are kept and a portion is missing. There are about 86,000 clones in the sample; roughly 89% occur only once, and 2.2% lies in the top ten. The specimen was peripheral blood, collected on day 0 of AZD1222 vaccination. The receptor source for this set is an adult in good health.

This sequence joins TRBV18 and TRBJ1-2; perhaps TRBD1 as D (6 bases). The germline V gene encodes CDR1 KGHSH and CDR2 LQKENI. The CDR3 sequence is 16 residues long. The V and J ends lost 0 bases and 4 bases respectively, with 15 bases between them. The CDR3 region has the DNA TGTGCCAGCTCACCACCGGGACAATTGGTCGGCTATGGCTACACCTTC. Translated, it gives CASSPPGQLVGYGYTF.

The V call is TRBV18, the J call TRBJ1-1; D is undetermined. This CDR3 region has 14 residues. Trimming removed 6 bases from V and 7 bases from J, with 18 bases in between. Germline V gives CDR1 KGHSH, CDR2 LQKENI. The chain's CDR3 is CASSPGSTTGEAFF. The CDR3 bases are TGTGCCAGCTCCCCCGGGTCGACGACGGGTGAAGCTTTCTTT.

This chain uses TRBV11-2 with TRBJ2-7, with TRBD1 as a possible D gene (5 bases). The V gene lost 4 bases and the J gene lost 2 bases, with 9 bases spanning the gap. This CDR3 contains 13 residues. CDR1 and CDR2 from the germline V gene are SGHAT and FQNNGV. Here the CDR3 reads CASSSTDAYEQYF. The CDR3 DNA follows: TGTGCCAGCAGCTCGACAGATGCCTACGAGCAGTACTTC. The whole variable domain, remainder taken from reference TRBV11-2 and TRBJ2-7, is EAGVAQSPRYKIIEKRQSVAFWCNPISGHATLYWYQQILGQGPKLLIQFQNNGVVDDSQLPKDRFSAERLKGVDSTLKIQPAKLEDSAVYLCASSSTDAYEQYFGPGTRLTVT.

This clone was detected only once. The chain links TRBV5-4 to TRBJ2-7; 11 positions match TRBD2. This CDR3 spans 16 amino acids. Germline values: CDR1 SGHNT, CDR2 YYREEE (reference sequence). Germline trimming cut 0 bases from V and 2 bases from J; bases unmatched to any gene: 4. For the CDR3, the DNA is TGTGCCAGCAGCTTGGGGGCTAGCGGGGGGACCTACGAGCAGTACTTC. Translating it yields CASSLGASGGTYEQYF.

The chain employs TRBV27 and TRBJ1-1; no clear D gene. Between the trimmed V and J ends, which lost 0 bases and 4 bases, there was a span of 18 bases. CDR3 length: 17 residues. Germline loops: CDR1 MNHEY, CDR2 SMNVEV (reference sequence). CDR3 coding DNA: TGTGCCAGCAGTTTATCGGGTCAATTCGAGTTTCTCACTGAAGCTTTCTTT. Protein product: CASSLSGQFEFLTEAFF.

The count of this clone is one. V is TRBV7-2 and J is TRBJ1-2; 8 bases match TRBD1. This CDR3 contains 13 residues. V was clipped by 1 base and J by 10 bases; unmatched bases: 5. Germline loops: CDR1 SGHTA, CDR2 FQGNSA. CDR3 nucleotide sequence: TGTGCCAGCAGCTTAGAGCCGGACAGGGACTACACCTTC. Protein product: CASSLEPDRDYTF. The variable domain in full, with the rest retrieved from reference TRBV7-2 and TRBJ1-2, is GAGVSQSPSNKVTEKGKDVELRCDPISGHTALYWYRQSLGQGLEFLIYFQGNSAPDKSGLPSDRFSAERTGGSVSTLTIQRTQQEDSAVYLCASSLEPDRDYTFGSGTRLTVV.

This rearrangement joins TRBV6-2 or TRBV6-3 to TRBJ1-1, with TRBD1 identical over 7 bases. The CDR3 runs 15 residues. V gave up 4 bases and J gave up 1 base; unmatched junction bases: 6. Germline-derived CDR1 and CDR2 are MNHEY and SVGEGT. As DNA, the CDR3 is TGTGCCAGCAGTTCCGTACAGGGGCAGAACACTGAAGCTTTCTTT. Translated, it gives CASSSVQGQNTEAFF.

This chain joins TRBV6-6 and TRBJ2-7; perhaps TRBD1 as D (5 bases). The CDR3 sequence is 13 residues long. Germline V gene sequence: CDR1 MNHNY, CDR2 SVGAGI (reference sequence). The V and J ends lost 4 bases and 6 bases respectively, with 13 bases between them. CDR3 bases: TGTGCCAGCAGTTTGGCAGGGAACTCCGAGCAGTACTTC. Its protein product is CASSLAGNSEQYF.

The rearrangement links TRBV9 to TRBJ2-7; 9 bases match TRBD1. This CDR3 region has 15 residues. Germline trimming cut 3 bases from V and 2 bases from J; bases unmatched to any gene: 6. Per germline, CDR1 SGDLS and CDR2 YYNGEE. The CDR3 DNA sequence: TGTGCCAGCAGCGCCGGGACAGGGTTTCCCTACGAGCAGTACTTC. Protein product: CASSAGTGFPYEQYF.

The chain carries TRBV7-8 and TRBJ2-5, with D unresolved. CDR1 and CDR2 (germline): SGHVS, FQNEAQ. The CDR3 extends over 13 amino acids. Trimming shortened V by 6 bases and J by 5 bases, and 13 bases separated the two germline ends. CDR3 loop: CASSHAVEETQYF. As DNA, the CDR3 is TGTGCCAGCAGTCACGCGGTGGAGGAGACCCAGTACTTC.

The chain couples TRBV5-4 to TRBJ2-7; D remains ambiguous. Trimming shortened V by 1 base and J by 0 bases, and 5 bases separated the two germline ends. Per the germline V gene, CDR1 is SGHNT and CDR2 is YYREEE (reference sequence). The CDR3 loop spans 13 amino acids. CDR3 sequence: CASSLYGSYEQYF. In nucleotides, the CDR3 is TGTGCCAGCAGCTTGTATGGCTCCTACGAGCAGTACTTC.

The chain combines TRBV6-2 or TRBV6-3 with TRBJ1-2, with a weak D call TRBD1 (5 bases). This CDR3 region has 13 residues. With 4 bases removed from V and 1 base from J, the gap between germline ends came to 7 bases. From germline, CDR1 is MNHEY and CDR2 SVGEGT. The CDR3 bases are TGTGCCAGCAGTTGGGACCGTAACTATGGCTACACCTTC. Its translation: CASSWDRNYGYTF.

V usage is TRBV19 and J usage is TRBJ2-7; no definite D call. CDR3 size: 14 residues. The germline V gene encodes CDR1 LNHDA and CDR2 SQIVND (reference sequence). The V and J ends lost 1 base and 0 bases respectively, with 7 bases between them. The CDR3 loop is CASSIASSSYEQYF. The CDR3 DNA sequence: TGTGCCAGTAGTATAGCTAGTAGCTCCTACGAGCAGTACTTC.

This clone came up a few times. The chain employs TRBV2 and TRBJ2-2; D ambiguous. This CDR3 contains 14 residues. Trimming took off 4 bases at V and 0 bases at J, with 6 bases between the two ends. From germline, CDR1 is SNHLY and CDR2 FYNNEI. This CDR3 is CASSVYPNTGELFF. CDR3 bases: TGTGCCAGCAGTGTGTACCCGAACACCGGGGAGCTGTTTTTT.

Points on this clone: Within the sample, other DNA sequences also encode this same CDR3. The genes are TRBV7-2 and TRBJ2-2, with D perhaps given as TRBD1 or TRBD2 (6 bases each). The germline CDR1 and CDR2 sequences are SGHTA and FQGNSA. The length of the CDR3 is 16 residues. The V end lost 0 bases, the J end lost 2 bases, and 10 bases lay between the germline ends. The DNA of the CDR3 is TGTGCCAGCAGCTTAGCCCCGGGGGCCAACACCGGGGAGCTGTTTTTT. It codes for CASSLAPGANTGELFF.

This chain links TRBV27 with TRBJ2-7; D perhaps matches TRBD2 (5 bases). The V gene's germline CDR1 is MNHEY and CDR2 SMNVEV (reference sequence). The CDR3 spans 15 residues. With 4 bases removed from V and 2 bases from J, the gap between germline ends came to 15 bases. The CDR3 loop is CASSSGLLRPYEQYF. In DNA, the CDR3 is TGTGCCAGCAGTTCCGGACTCTTGCGACCCTACGAGCAGTACTTC.

About this clone itself: This sample also contains other DNA sequences that code for the same CDR3. This rearrangement joins TRBV27 to TRBJ1-5, with 7 bases identical to TRBD1. This CDR3 contains 14 residues. CDR1 is MNHEY and CDR2 is SMNVEV in the germline V gene (reference sequence). The J segment lost 0 bases and the V segment lost 5 bases, leaving 1 base of the junction unmatched. CDR3 in DNA: TGTGCCAGCAGTCGACAGGGTAGCAATCAGCCCCAGCATTTT. Its protein product is CASSRQGSNQPQHF.

The genes are TRBV4-3 and TRBJ2-1; the match to TRBD2 covers 7 bases. In germline, CDR1 is LGHNA, CDR2 YSLEER. The V and J ends lost 3 bases and 1 base, in that order; junction bases with no gene match: 9. CDR3 size: 17 residues. CDR3 sequence: CASSQTSGGGSYNEQFF. CDR3 coding DNA: TGCGCCAGCAGCCAGACGAGTGGGGGGGGTTCCTACAATGAGCAGTTCTTC.

This clone occurred a few times. The chain carries TRBV19 and TRBJ2-7, with D perhaps matching TRBD1 (6 bases). CDR1 is LNHDA, CDR2 SQIVND, per germline (reference sequence). The CDR3 consists of 15 residues. V was shortened by 6 bases and J by 2 bases, with 17 bases between the two germline ends. As DNA, the CDR3 is TGTGCCAGTAGCGCCACTGGGGGACAAGCCTACGAGCAGTACTTC. Translating gives CASSATGGQAYEQYF.

The chain links TRBV15 to TRBJ1-1; D might be TRBD1 (5 bases). The length of the CDR3 is 14 residues. The V and J ends lost 1 base and 2 bases respectively, with 8 bases between them. The germline V gene has CDR1 LNHNV and CDR2 YYDKDF (reference sequence). CDR3 sequence: CATSRADSNTEAFF. The CDR3, as DNA: TGTGCCACCAGCAGAGCTGACAGTAACACTGAAGCTTTCTTT.

The chain employs TRBV6-5 and TRBJ1-2, with 9 bases fitting TRBD1. J was trimmed by 5 bases and V by 10 bases; bases with no gene match: 11. This CDR3 is built from 14 residues. Germline CDR1 MNHEY, CDR2 SVGAGI. The DNA for the CDR3 is TGTGCCACGCTCAGCGGGGACAGGGTGTATGGCTACACCTTC. Translated: CATLSGDRVYGYTF.

J is TRBJ2-7 and V is TRBV7-8; TRBD1 matches at 8 bases. This CDR3 spans 16 amino acids. Germline lookup yields CDR1 SGHVS and CDR2 FQNEAQ. V lost 3 bases and J lost 2; bases outside the gene matches: 9. The DNA of the CDR3 is TGTGCCAGCAGCTTCGCTCTCGGGACAGGAGCCTACGAGCAGTACTTC. Translation: CASSFALGTGAYEQYF.

V gene TRBV19 combines with J gene TRBJ1-5, with unresolved D. In germline, CDR1 is LNHDA, CDR2 SQIVND (reference sequence). Trimming shortened V by 9 bases and J by 0 bases, and 6 bases separated the two germline ends. The CDR3 runs 12 residues. Here the CDR3 DNA reads TGTGCCAGCGACGATAGCAATCAGCCCCAGCATTTT. This translates into CASDDSNQPQHF.

This chain joins TRBV27 and TRBJ2-3, with D possibly matching TRBD2 (7 bases). The V gene lost 6 bases and the J gene lost 1 base, with 17 bases spanning the gap. This CDR3 comprises 16 residues. Germline loops: CDR1 MNHEY, CDR2 SMNVEV (reference sequence). This chain's CDR3 is CASSPNRGGRTDTQYF. DNA for the CDR3: TGTGCCAGCAGCCCCAATAGGGGGGGCCGCACAGATACGCAGTATTTT.

This clone was seen a few times. The gene calls are TRBV28 and TRBJ1-3, with TRBD1 matching 11 bases. Germline V CDR1 and CDR2: MDHEN, SYDVKM. The CDR3 has 14 amino acids. V shed 7 bases, J shed 7 bases, and the junction held 6 bases outside the gene matches. The CDR3 loop is CASTGTGGGNTIYF. In DNA form, the CDR3 reads TGTGCCAGCACCGGGACAGGGGGAGGTAACACCATATATTTT.

The V call is TRBV18, the J call TRBJ1-1, with 8 positions matching TRBD1. Germline CDR1 is KGHSH and CDR2 is LQKENI. Trimming removed 6 bases from V and 4 bases from J; junction bases left unmatched: 10. This CDR3 is built from 15 residues. This CDR3 is CASSSDAGGVTEAFF. DNA for the CDR3: TGTGCCAGCTCTAGCGACGCAGGGGGCGTCACTGAAGCTTTCTTT. Supplemented by reference TRBV18 and TRBJ1-1, the full variable domain reads NAGVMQNPRHLVRRRGQEARLRCSPMKGHSHVYWYRQLPEEGLKFMVYLQKENIIDESGMPKERFSAEFPKEGPSILRIQQVVRGDSAAYFCASSSDAGGVTEAFFGQGTRLTVV.

V gene TRBV5-4 combines with J gene TRBJ2-3, with unresolved D. The CDR3 extends over 14 amino acids. V was pared by 2 bases and J by 0 bases, with 7 bases between. Germline V gene lookup returns CDR1 SGHNT and CDR2 YYREEE (reference sequence). The CDR3 sequence: CASSFGVSTDTQYF. As DNA, the CDR3 is TGTGCCAGCAGCTTCGGAGTTAGCACAGATACGCAGTATTTT. Using reference TRBV5-4 and TRBJ2-3 for the parts outside the CDR3, the full variable domain is ETGVTQSPTHLIKTRGQQVTLRCSSQSGHNTVSWYQQALGQGPQFIFQYYREEENGRGNFPPRFSGLQFPNYSSELNVNALELDDSALYLCASSFGVSTDTQYFGPGTRLTVL.

The chain uses TRBV7-9 and TRBJ1-1; D is unclear. The CDR3 loop spans 13 amino acids. In germline, CDR1 is SEHNR, CDR2 FQNEAQ (reference sequence). V lost 3 bases and J lost 8, with 13 bases in between. Here the CDR3 reads CASSFNEVPEAFF. CDR3 sequence (DNA): TGTGCCAGCAGCTTTAATGAGGTCCCGGAAGCTTTCTTT.

The rearrangement links TRBV4-1 to TRBJ2-5; the D gene is possibly TRBD2 (6 bases). The ends were cut back, 1 base at V and 4 bases at J, with 25 bases in the middle. This CDR3 region has 19 residues. Germline values: CDR1 MGHRA, CDR2 YSYEKL. CDR3 region: CASSQGPSGDRGSGETQYF. In nucleotides, the CDR3 is TGCGCCAGCAGCCAAGGACCAAGCGGAGACCGGGGGTCGGGAGAGACCCAGTACTTC.

The chain's CDR3 is CASSITSGYNEQFF. The CDR3 region has the DNA TGTGCCAGTAGTATCACGTCAGGGTACAATGAGCAGTTCTTC. This chain connects TRBV19 to TRBJ2-1; maybe TRBD1 (5 bases). The CDR3 has 14 residues. Per the germline V gene, CDR1 is LNHDA and CDR2 is SQIVND (reference sequence). Trimming removed 3 bases at V and 4 bases at J, with 10 bases between.

The J gene is TRBJ1-1, the V gene TRBV30, with D possibly TRBD1 on 6 matching bases. This CDR3 is built from 15 residues. The V and J ends lost 8 bases and 1 base respectively, with 20 bases between them. The V gene's germline CDR1 is GTSNPN and CDR2 SVGIG (reference sequence). CDR3 loop: CARTNQGIRNTEAFF. The DNA of the CDR3 is TGTGCCCGGACTAATCAGGGGATTCGGAACACTGAAGCTTTCTTT.

The chain employs TRBV30 and TRBJ2-7, with 9 bases matching TRBD1. The V segment lost 3 bases and the J segment 6 bases; nucleotides outside the gene matches: 12. Germline CDR1 and CDR2: GTSNPN and SVGIG (reference sequence). This CDR3 spans 15 amino acids. The CDR3 DNA reads as TGTGCCTGGAGCGCCGGGACAGGGCCGGCTGCCGAGCAGTACTTC. Translated, it gives CAWSAGTGPAAEQYF.